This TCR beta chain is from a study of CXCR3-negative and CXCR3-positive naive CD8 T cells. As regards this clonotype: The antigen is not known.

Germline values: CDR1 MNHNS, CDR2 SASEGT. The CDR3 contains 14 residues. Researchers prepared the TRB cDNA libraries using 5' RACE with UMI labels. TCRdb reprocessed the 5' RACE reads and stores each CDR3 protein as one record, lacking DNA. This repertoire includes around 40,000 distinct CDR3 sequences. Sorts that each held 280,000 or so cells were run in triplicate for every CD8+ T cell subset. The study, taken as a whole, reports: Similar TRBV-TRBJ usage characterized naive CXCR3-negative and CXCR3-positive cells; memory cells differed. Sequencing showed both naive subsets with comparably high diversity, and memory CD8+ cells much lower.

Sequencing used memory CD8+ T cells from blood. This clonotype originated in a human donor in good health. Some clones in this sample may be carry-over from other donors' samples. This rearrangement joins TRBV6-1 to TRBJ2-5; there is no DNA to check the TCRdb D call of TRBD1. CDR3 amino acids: CASRQGAMRETQYF.